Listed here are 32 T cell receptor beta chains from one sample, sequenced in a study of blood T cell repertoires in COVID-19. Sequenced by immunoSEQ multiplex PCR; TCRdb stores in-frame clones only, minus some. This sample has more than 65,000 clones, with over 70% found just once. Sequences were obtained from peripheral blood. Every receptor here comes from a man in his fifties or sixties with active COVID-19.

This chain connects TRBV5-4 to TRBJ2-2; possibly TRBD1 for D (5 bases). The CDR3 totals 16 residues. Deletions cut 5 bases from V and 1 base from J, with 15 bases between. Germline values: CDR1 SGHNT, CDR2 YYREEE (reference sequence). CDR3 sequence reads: CASRSERGLNTGELFF. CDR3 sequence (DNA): TGTGCCAGCAGGAGTGAAAGGGGATTGAACACCGGGGAGCTGTTTTTT.

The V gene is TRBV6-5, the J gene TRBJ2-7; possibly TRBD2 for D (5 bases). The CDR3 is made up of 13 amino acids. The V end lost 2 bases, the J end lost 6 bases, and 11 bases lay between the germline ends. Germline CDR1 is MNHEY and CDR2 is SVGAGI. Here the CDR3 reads CASSYAGVREQYF. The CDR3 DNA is TGTGCCAGCAGTTACGCCGGGGTACGCGAGCAGTACTTC.

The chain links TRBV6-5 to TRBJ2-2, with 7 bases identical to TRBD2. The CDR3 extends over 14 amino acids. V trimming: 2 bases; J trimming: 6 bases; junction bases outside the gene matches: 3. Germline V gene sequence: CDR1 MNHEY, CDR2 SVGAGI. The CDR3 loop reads CASSYRGGSGELFF. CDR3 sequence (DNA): TGTGCCAGCAGTTACCGGGGAGGGTCCGGGGAGCTGTTTTTT.

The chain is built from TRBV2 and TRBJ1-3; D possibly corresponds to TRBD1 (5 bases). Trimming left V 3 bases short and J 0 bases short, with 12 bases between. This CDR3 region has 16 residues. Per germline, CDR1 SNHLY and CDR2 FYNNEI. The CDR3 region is CASSDPGHRSGNTIYF. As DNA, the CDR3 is TGTGCCAGCAGTGACCCAGGACATCGCTCTGGAAACACCATATATTTT.

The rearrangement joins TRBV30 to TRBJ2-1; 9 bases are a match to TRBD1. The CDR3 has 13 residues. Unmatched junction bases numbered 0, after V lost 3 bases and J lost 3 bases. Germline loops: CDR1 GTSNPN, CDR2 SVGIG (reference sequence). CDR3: CAWRDRGYNEQFF. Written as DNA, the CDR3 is TGTGCCTGGAGGGACAGGGGCTACAATGAGCAGTTCTTC.

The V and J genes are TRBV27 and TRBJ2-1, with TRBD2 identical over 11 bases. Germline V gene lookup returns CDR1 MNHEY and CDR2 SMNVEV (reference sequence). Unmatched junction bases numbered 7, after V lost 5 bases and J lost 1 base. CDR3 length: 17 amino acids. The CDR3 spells CASSLAGGSTSYNEQFF. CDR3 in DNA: TGTGCCAGCAGTCTAGCGGGAGGTTCGACATCCTACAATGAGCAGTTCTTC.

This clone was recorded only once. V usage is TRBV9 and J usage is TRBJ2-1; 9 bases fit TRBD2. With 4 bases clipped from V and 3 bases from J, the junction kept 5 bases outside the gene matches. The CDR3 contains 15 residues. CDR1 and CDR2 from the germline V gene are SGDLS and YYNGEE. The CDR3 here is CASSLSGGRYNEQFF. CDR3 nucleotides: TGTGCCAGCAGCTTGAGCGGGGGGCGCTACAATGAGCAGTTCTTC.

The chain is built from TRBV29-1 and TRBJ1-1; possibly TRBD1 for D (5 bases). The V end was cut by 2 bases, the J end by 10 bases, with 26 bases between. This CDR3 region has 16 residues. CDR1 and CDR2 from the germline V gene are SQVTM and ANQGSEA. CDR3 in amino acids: CSVEFSTGGGVSGAFF. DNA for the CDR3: TGCAGCGTTGAATTCTCAACCGGCGGAGGGGTTTCGGGAGCTTTCTTT.

CDR3 sequence: CASRLDAGDEQFF. In DNA, the CDR3 is TGTGCCAGCAGATTGGACGCGGGGGATGAGCAGTTCTTC. The V call is TRBV12-3 or TRBV12-4, the J call TRBJ2-1; TRBD2 aligns across 7 bases. Trimming cost V 6 bases and J 8 bases; bases outside gene matches: 7. The length of the CDR3 is 13 residues.

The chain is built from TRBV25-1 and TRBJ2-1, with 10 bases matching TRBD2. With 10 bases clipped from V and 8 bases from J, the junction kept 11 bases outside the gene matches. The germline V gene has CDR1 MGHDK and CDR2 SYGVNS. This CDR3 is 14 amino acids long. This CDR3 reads CATRDSGRIHEQFF. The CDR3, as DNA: TGTGCCACCAGAGATAGCGGGAGGATCCATGAGCAGTTCTTC.

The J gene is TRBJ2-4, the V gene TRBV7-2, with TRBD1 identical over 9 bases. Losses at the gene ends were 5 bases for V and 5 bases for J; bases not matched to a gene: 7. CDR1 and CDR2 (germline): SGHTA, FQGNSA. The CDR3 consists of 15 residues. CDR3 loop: CASSPDRGWENIQYF. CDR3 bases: TGTGCCAGCAGCCCAGACAGGGGGTGGGAAAACATTCAGTACTTC.

CDR3 DNA sequence: TGTGCCAGTAGTATCACGGAGCGGGGATACACAGATACGCAGTATTTT. This translates into CASSITERGYTDTQYF. This chain uses TRBV19 with TRBJ2-3; the match to TRBD2 covers 7 bases. V dropped 3 bases and J dropped 2; count of bases not matched to a gene: 8. Germline V gene lookup returns CDR1 LNHDA and CDR2 SQIVND (reference sequence). CDR3 size: 16 residues.

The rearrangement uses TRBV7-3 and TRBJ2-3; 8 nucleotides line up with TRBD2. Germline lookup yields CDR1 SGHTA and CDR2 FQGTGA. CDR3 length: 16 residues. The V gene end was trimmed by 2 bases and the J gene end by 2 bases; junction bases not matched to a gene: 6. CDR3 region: CASSLAGGPSTDTQYF. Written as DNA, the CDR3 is TGTGCCAGCAGCTTAGCGGGAGGCCCCTCCACAGATACGCAGTATTTT.

Written as DNA, the CDR3 is TGTGCCAGCAGAAGAGGACTAGCGGAACCTAATGAGCAGTTCTTC. Amino acid sequence: CASRRGLAEPNEQFF. The chain links TRBV3-1 (or the pseudogene TRBV3-2) to TRBJ2-1; 10 bases are a match to TRBD2. The CDR3 contains 15 residues. CDR1 and CDR2 (germline): LGHDT, YNNKEL (reference sequence). Losses at the gene ends were 6 bases for V and 7 bases for J; bases not matched to a gene: 9.

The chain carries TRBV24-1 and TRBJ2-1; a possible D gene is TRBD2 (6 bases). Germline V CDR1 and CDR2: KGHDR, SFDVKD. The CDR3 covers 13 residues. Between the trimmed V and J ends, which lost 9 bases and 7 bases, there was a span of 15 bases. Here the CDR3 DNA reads TGTGCCACCGCCAAGCGGGTGGGGAATGAGCAGTTCTTC. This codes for CATAKRVGNEQFF.

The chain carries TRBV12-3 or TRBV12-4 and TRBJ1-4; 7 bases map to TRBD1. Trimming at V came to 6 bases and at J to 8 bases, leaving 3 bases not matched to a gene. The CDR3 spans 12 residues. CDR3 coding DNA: TGTGCCAGCAGCCACAGGGGCGAAAAACTGTTTTTT. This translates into CASSHRGEKLFF.

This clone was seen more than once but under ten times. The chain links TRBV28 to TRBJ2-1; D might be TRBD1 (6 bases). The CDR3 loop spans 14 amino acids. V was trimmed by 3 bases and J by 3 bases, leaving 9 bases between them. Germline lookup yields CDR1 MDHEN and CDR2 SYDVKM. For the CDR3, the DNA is TGTGCCAGCAGTTTCTACAGGGACTACAATGAGCAGTTCTTC. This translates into CASSFYRDYNEQFF.

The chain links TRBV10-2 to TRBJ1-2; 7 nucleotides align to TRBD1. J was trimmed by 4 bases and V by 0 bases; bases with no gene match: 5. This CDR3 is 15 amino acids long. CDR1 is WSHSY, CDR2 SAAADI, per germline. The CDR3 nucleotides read TGCGCCAGCAGTGAGTCAAACAGGGGATCCTATGGCTACACCTTC. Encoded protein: CASSESNRGSYGYTF.

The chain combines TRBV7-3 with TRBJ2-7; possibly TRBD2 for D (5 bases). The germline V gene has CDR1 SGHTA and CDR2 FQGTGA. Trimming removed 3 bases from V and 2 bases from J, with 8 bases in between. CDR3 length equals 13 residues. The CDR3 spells CASSLPGTYEQYF. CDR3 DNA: TGTGCCAGCAGCTTGCCCGGGACCTACGAGCAGTACTTC.

CDR3 region: CASSSAGAFSYEQYF. Here the CDR3 DNA reads TGTGCCAGCAGTTCAGCGGGGGCCTTCTCCTACGAGCAGTACTTC. The chain is built from TRBV6-6 and TRBJ2-7, with TRBD2 identical over 8 bases. The ends lost 4 bases at V and 0 bases at J; junction bases unmatched: 5. Germline V gives CDR1 MNHNY, CDR2 SVGAGI (reference sequence). This CDR3 contains 15 residues.

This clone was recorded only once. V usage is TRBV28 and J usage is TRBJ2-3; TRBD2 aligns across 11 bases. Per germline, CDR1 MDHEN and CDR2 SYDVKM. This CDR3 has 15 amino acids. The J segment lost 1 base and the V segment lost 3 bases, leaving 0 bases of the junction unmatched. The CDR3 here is CASSFSGRGTDTQYF. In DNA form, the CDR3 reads TGTGCCAGCAGTTTTAGCGGGAGGGGCACAGATACGCAGTATTTT.

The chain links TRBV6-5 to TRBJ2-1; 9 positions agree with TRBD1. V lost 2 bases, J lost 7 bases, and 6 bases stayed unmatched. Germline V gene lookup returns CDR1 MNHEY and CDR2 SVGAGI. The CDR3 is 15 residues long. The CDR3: CASSYRDRAMNEQFF. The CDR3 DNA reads TGTGCCAGCAGTTACCGGGACAGGGCGATGAATGAGCAGTTCTTC.

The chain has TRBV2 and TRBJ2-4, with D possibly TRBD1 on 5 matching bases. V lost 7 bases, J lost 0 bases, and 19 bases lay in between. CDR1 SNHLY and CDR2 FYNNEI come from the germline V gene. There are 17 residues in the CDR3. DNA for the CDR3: TGTGCCAGCACCCCCAGGGCCGTTAACTTAGCCAAAAACATTCAGTACTTC. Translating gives CASTPRAVNLAKNIQYF.

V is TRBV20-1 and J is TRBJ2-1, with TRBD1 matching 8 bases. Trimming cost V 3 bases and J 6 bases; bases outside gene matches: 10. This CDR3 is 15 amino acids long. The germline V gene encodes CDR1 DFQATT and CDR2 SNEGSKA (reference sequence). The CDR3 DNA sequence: TGCAGTGCTAGTGAGGCCCCCGACAGGGGCAATGAGCAGTTCTTC. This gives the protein CSASEAPDRGNEQFF.

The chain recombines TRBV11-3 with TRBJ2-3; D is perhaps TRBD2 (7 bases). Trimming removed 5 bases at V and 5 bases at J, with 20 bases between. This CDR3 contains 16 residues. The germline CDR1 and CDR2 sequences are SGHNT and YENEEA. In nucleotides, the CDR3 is TGTGCCAGCAGCCTCAAGTGGGGGGGCTTCGGAGATACGCAGTATTTT. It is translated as CASSLKWGGFGDTQYF.

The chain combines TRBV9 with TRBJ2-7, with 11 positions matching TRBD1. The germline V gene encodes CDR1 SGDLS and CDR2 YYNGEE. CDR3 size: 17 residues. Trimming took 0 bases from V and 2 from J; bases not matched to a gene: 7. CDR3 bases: TGTGCCAGCAGCGTAGTAGGGACAGGGGGGGTTACCTACGAGCAGTACTTC. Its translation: CASSVVGTGGVTYEQYF.

CDR3 in DNA: TGCAGCGTTGAAGGGGGGGGACAGGGAGGTCGTGGCTACACCTTC. This sequence encodes CSVEGGGQGGRGYTF. The chain joins TRBV29-1 to TRBJ1-2; 9 positions match TRBD1. The ends lost 1 base at V and 7 bases at J; junction bases unmatched: 10. The germline V gene has CDR1 SQVTM and CDR2 ANQGSEA. There are 15 residues in the CDR3.

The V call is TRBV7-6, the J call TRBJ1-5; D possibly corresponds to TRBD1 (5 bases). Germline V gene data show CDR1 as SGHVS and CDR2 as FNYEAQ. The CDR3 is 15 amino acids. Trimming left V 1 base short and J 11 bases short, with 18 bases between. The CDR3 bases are TGTGCCAGCAGCTTAGGAGGTCCAGGGAGCGGGGCCCAGCATTTT. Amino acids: CASSLGGPGSGAQHF.

The CDR3 is CASSSLAGGVEETQYF. The CDR3 region has the DNA TGTGCCAGCAGCTCGTTAGCGGGGGGAGTTGAAGAGACCCAGTACTTC. V is TRBV7-9 and J is TRBJ2-5, with 10 bases that match TRBD2. CDR1 and CDR2 from the germline V gene are SEHNR and FQNEAQ (reference sequence). V lost 4 bases to trimming and J lost 3 bases; unmatched junction nucleotides: 8. The CDR3 extends over 16 amino acids.

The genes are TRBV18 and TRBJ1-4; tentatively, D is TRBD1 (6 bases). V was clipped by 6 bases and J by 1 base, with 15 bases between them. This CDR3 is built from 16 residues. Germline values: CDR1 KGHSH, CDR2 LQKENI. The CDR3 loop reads CASSLSLQGTNEKLFF. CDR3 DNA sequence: TGTGCCAGCTCTCTCAGTTTACAGGGAACTAATGAAAAACTGTTTTTT.

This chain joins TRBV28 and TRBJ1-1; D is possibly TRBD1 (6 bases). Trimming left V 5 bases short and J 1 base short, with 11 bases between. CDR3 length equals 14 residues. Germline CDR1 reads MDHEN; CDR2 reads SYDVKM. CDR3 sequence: CASSPRTENTEAFF. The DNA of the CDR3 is TGTGCCAGCAGTCCTCGGACAGAGAACACTGAAGCTTTCTTT.

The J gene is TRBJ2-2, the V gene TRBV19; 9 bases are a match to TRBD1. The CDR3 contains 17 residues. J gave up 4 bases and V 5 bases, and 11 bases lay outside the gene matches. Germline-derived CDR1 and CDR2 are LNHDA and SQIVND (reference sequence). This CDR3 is CASSRQVQGASTGELFF. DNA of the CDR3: TGTGCCAGTAGTCGACAGGTACAGGGGGCTTCCACCGGGGAGCTGTTTTTT.